A selection of T cell receptor beta chains follows, all from one sample in a study of cytomegalovirus exposure and HLA in healthy donors. Generated by immunoSEQ multiplex PCR, the TCRdb table keeps only in-frame clones and is missing some. The sample yields over 45,000 clones, about nine tenths seen once. Sample: PBMCs. The receptors stem from a woman in her twenties or thirties in good health and CMV-seronegative. Each CDR3 is given with its conserved first and last residue. The order of the fields is J gene, clone size, D gene, V gene, CDR3 protein, CDR3 DNA. A D gene is named only where the DNA matches it firmly. A row's size may be missing; if present it is once, few, many or a size class.

j_gene: TRBJ2-5
abundance: NA
d_gene: TRBD1
v_gene: TRBV7-9
CDR3aa: CASSYTTGRQETQYF
CDR3nt: TGTGCCAGCAGCTACACGACAGGGCGCCAAGAGACCCAGTACTTC

j_gene: TRBJ2-7
abundance: NA
d_gene: NA
v_gene: TRBV2
CDR3aa: CASSGFQVYEQYF
CDR3nt: TGTGCCAGCAGTGGTTTCCAGGTCTACGAGCAGTACTTC

j_gene: TRBJ2-7
abundance: NA
d_gene: NA
v_gene: TRBV6-4
CDR3aa: CASSAPSGQTYEQYF
CDR3nt: TGTGCCAGCAGTGCGCCCAGCGGGCAAACCTACGAGCAGTACTTC

j_gene: TRBJ2-1
abundance: NA
d_gene: NA
v_gene: TRBV18
CDR3aa: CASSPPIPGEHNEQFF
CDR3nt: TGTGCCAGCTCACCACCGATTCCGGGAGAGCACAATGAGCAGTTCTTC

j_gene: TRBJ2-5
abundance: NA
d_gene: NA
v_gene: TRBV5-1
CDR3aa: CASSSNRLETQYF
CDR3nt: TGCGCCAGCAGCTCAAACCGGTTGGAGACCCAGTACTTC

j_gene: TRBJ2-2
abundance: NA
d_gene: NA
v_gene: TRBV18
CDR3aa: CASSPQLDTGELFF
CDR3nt: TGTGCCAGCTCACCACAGCTTGACACCGGGGAGCTGTTTTTT

j_gene: TRBJ2-3
abundance: NA
d_gene: TRBD2
v_gene: TRBV5-1
CDR3aa: CASSFTSGSGSTQYF
CDR3nt: TGCGCCAGCAGCTTCACTAGCGGGAGTGGGTCTACGCAGTATTTT

j_gene: TRBJ2-1
abundance: few
d_gene: TRBD1
v_gene: TRBV27
CDR3aa: CASRGQGEGNEQFF
CDR3nt: TGTGCCAGCAGAGGACAGGGTGAGGGCAATGAGCAGTTCTTC

j_gene: TRBJ2-5
abundance: NA
d_gene: NA
v_gene: TRBV6-6
CDR3aa: CATHPSFQETQYF
CDR3nt: TGTGCCACTCATCCTAGCTTCCAAGAGACCCAGTACTTC

j_gene: TRBJ2-1
abundance: NA
d_gene: NA
v_gene: TRBV7-8
CDR3aa: CASSKTGLPNEQFF
CDR3nt: TGTGCCAGCAGCAAAACGGGACTTCCTAATGAGCAGTTCTTC

j_gene: TRBJ2-5
abundance: once
d_gene: NA
v_gene: TRBV6-5
CDR3aa: CASGESRRGQYF
CDR3nt: TGTGCCAGCGGGGAGTCCCGTCGGGGCCAGTACTTC

j_gene: TRBJ2-3
abundance: NA
d_gene: NA
v_gene: TRBV27
CDR3aa: CATGGLESTDTQYF
CDR3nt: TGTGCCACCGGGGGACTCGAAAGCACAGATACGCAGTATTTT

j_gene: TRBJ1-5
abundance: NA
d_gene: NA
v_gene: TRBV9
CDR3aa: CASSVGGSPFQPQHF
CDR3nt: TGTGCCAGCAGCGTGGGGGGAAGCCCATTTCAGCCCCAGCATTTT

j_gene: TRBJ2-2
abundance: NA
d_gene: TRBD2
v_gene: TRBV2
CDR3aa: CASGPGGRNTGELFF
CDR3nt: TGTGCCAGCGGCCCCGGGGGGAGAAACACCGGGGAGCTGTTTTTT

j_gene: TRBJ1-5
abundance: NA
d_gene: NA
v_gene: TRBV27
CDR3aa: CASSPRASNQPQHF
CDR3nt: TGTGCCAGCAGTCCGCGCGCCAGCAATCAGCCCCAGCATTTT

j_gene: TRBJ2-3
abundance: NA
d_gene: TRBD1
v_gene: TRBV11-3
CDR3aa: CASSLERQGGTDTQYF
CDR3nt: TGCGCCAGCAGCTTAGAGAGACAGGGGGGCACAGATACGCAGTATTTT

j_gene: TRBJ2-3
abundance: once
d_gene: TRBD2
v_gene: TRBV6-1
CDR3aa: CASSGRGTSGRSPDTQYF
CDR3nt: TGTGCCAGCAGTGGAAGGGGGACTAGCGGGAGGAGCCCAGATACGCAGTATTTT

j_gene: TRBJ2-7
abundance: NA
d_gene: TRBD2
v_gene: TRBV28
CDR3aa: CASSLPRLAGERDEQYF
CDR3nt: TGTGCCAGCAGTTTACCTCGACTAGCGGGAGAGCGGGACGAGCAGTACTTC

j_gene: TRBJ1-2
abundance: few
d_gene: TRBD1
v_gene: TRBV6-5
CDR3aa: CASSYGTGNGYTF
CDR3nt: TGTGCCAGCAGTTACGGGACAGGGAATGGCTACACCTTC